Listed below are T cell receptor beta chains from one sample, sequenced in a study of T cells in Graves' hyperthyroidism and ophthalmopathy. TCRdb analysed the multiplex PCR reads with MiXCR anew, one entry per CDR3 protein. The sample records hundreds of thousands of distinct CDR3 sequences, around 15% being singletons. Sequencing was done on a sample of blood. Receptors originate from a woman aged 18-29 years with Graves' hyperthyroidism. Each CDR3 is given with its conserved first and last residue. Fields, in order: J gene, D gene, V gene, clone size, CDR3 protein, CDR3 DNA. D genes are given only for firm matches. Some rows have no size entry. The others give once, few or many, or a class for an expanded clone.

j_gene: TRBJ2-5
d_gene: TRBD2
v_gene: TRBV28
abundance: many
CDR3aa: CASSYLSGRRQETQYF
CDR3nt: TGTGCCAGCAGTTATTTAAGCGGGAGGCGACAAGAGACCCAGTACTTC

j_gene: TRBJ2-4
d_gene: NA
v_gene: TRBV28
abundance: NA
CDR3aa: CASRISGVNIQYF
CDR3nt: TGTGCCAGCAGGATCTCGGGTGTGAACATTCAGTACTTC

j_gene: TRBJ2-7
d_gene: NA
v_gene: TRBV5-1
abundance: many
CDR3aa: CASSISRVEQYF
CDR3nt: TGCGCCAGCAGCATCAGCCGGGTCGAGCAGTACTTC

j_gene: TRBJ1-3
d_gene: TRBD1
v_gene: TRBV30
abundance: many
CDR3aa: CAWSGGQGKRSGNTIYF
CDR3nt: TGTGCCTGGAGTGGTGGACAGGGAAAGCGATCTGGAAACACCATATATTTT

j_gene: TRBJ2-1
d_gene: NA
v_gene: TRBV7-9
abundance: many
CDR3aa: CASSYQSNEQFF
CDR3nt: TGTGCCAGCAGTTACCAAAGTAATGAGCAGTTCTTC

j_gene: TRBJ1-5
d_gene: NA
v_gene: TRBV5-6
abundance: many
CDR3aa: CASHLQGHQPQHF
CDR3nt: TGTGCCAGCCATTTGCAGGGACATCAGCCCCAGCATTTT

j_gene: TRBJ2-1
d_gene: NA
v_gene: TRBV30
abundance: many
CDR3aa: CAWSFHSGYHNEQFF
CDR3nt: TGTGCCTGGAGTTTTCATAGCGGTTACCACAATGAGCAGTTCTTC

j_gene: TRBJ2-3
d_gene: NA
v_gene: TRBV7-9
abundance: NA
CDR3aa: CASSLVQSDTQYF
CDR3nt: TGTGCCAGCAGCTTAGTGCAGTCGGATACGCAGTATTTT

j_gene: TRBJ2-7
d_gene: TRBD2
v_gene: TRBV20-1
abundance: NA
CDR3aa: CSARPRGRTYEQYF
CDR3nt: TGCAGTGCTCGACCCCGCGGGAGGACCTACGAGCAGTACTTC

j_gene: TRBJ1-2
d_gene: NA
v_gene: TRBV6-1
abundance: NA
CDR3aa: CASEGGGEGNYGYTF
CDR3nt: TGTGCCAGCGAGGGGGGGGGCGAGGGGAACTATGGCTACACCTTC

j_gene: TRBJ1-5
d_gene: NA
v_gene: TRBV19
abundance: NA
CDR3aa: CASSPRGGPGSNQPQHF
CDR3nt: TGTGCCAGTAGTCCAAGGGGGGGGCCGGGAAGCAATCAGCCCCAGCATTTT

j_gene: TRBJ2-5
d_gene: TRBD1
v_gene: TRBV6-2/TRBV6-3
abundance: NA
CDR3aa: CASSYAVDRGQVQETQYF
CDR3nt: TGTGCCAGCAGTTATGCCGTCGACAGGGGGCAGGTCCAAGAGACCCAGTACTTC

j_gene: TRBJ1-1
d_gene: NA
v_gene: TRBV28
abundance: NA
CDR3aa: CASHAVGNTEAFF
CDR3nt: TGTGCCAGCCATGCCGTAGGGAACACTGAAGCTTTCTTT